Presented here are 18 T cell receptor beta chains from one specimen sequenced in a study of CD8+ T cells in alopecia areata. Reverse transcribed after extraction, RNA yielded cDNA as the sequencing template. The repertoire was sequenced with immunoSEQ multiplex PCR; TCRdb's copy has only in-frame clones and lacks some. The table has 140,000 to 150,000 clones, over 45% seen once. The sequenced material came from CD4+ T cells sorted from blood. These receptors were obtained from a human donor with alopecia areata.

This clone was detected a few times. J is TRBJ2-2 and V is TRBV29-1; a possible D gene is TRBD2 (5 bases). Trimming cost V 6 bases and J 4 bases, with 12 bases left between them. This CDR3 spans 13 amino acids. The germline V gene has CDR1 SQVTM and CDR2 ANQGSEA. The CDR3 spells CSVRESGTGELFF. The CDR3, as DNA: TGCAGCGTCCGGGAATCGGGCACCGGGGAGCTGTTTTTT.

V and J are TRBV18 and TRBJ1-2, with unresolved D. The CDR3 sequence is 13 residues long. V gave up 3 bases and J gave up 5 bases, with 10 bases separating them. The germline gives CDR1 KGHSH, CDR2 LQKENI. The CDR3 region has the DNA TGTGCCAGCTCACCCAAGGACGGATATGGCTACACCTTC. It specifies CASSPKDGYGYTF.

The chain couples TRBV4-1 to TRBJ2-1, with D unclear. This CDR3 has 15 residues. The germline V gene has CDR1 MGHRA and CDR2 YSYEKL. V dropped 1 base and J dropped 0 bases, with 7 bases sitting between them. CDR3 sequence reads: CASSQGVSSYNEQFF. The CDR3 DNA reads TGCGCCAGCAGCCAAGGAGTGAGCTCCTACAATGAGCAGTTCTTC.

This clone has only one observation. The chain uses TRBV5-6 and TRBJ1-5; D is unresolved. V dropped 4 bases and J dropped 5 bases, with 10 bases sitting between them. Germline-derived CDR1 and CDR2 are SGHDT and YYEEEE. This CDR3 comprises 13 residues. The CDR3 DNA is TGTGCCAGCAGCGTAATAGGAGATCAGCCCCAGCATTTT. Protein product: CASSVIGDQPQHF.

V and J are TRBV5-1 and TRBJ2-7; D uncertain. The CDR3 covers 13 residues. Between the trimmed V and J ends, which lost 2 bases and 7 bases, there was a span of 13 bases. In germline, CDR1 is SGHRS, CDR2 YFSETQ. As DNA, the CDR3 is TGCGCCAGCAGCTTCCCAGACTCTCGGGAGCAGTACTTC. This sequence encodes CASSFPDSREQYF.

This clone turned up a few times. The chain uses TRBV29-1 and TRBJ2-5; no firm D call. This CDR3 has 12 residues. Trimming pared 5 bases from V and 5 bases from J, leaving 12 bases between. Germline V lookup: CDR1 SQVTM, CDR2 ANQGSEA. The CDR3 bases are TGCAGCGTTTCATCCTCCGGGGAGACCCAGTACTTC. As protein: CSVSSSGETQYF.

J is TRBJ2-7 and V is TRBV30; D is uncertain. Trimming took 0 bases from V and 2 from J, leaving 2 bases between them. CDR3 length: 11 residues. From germline, CDR1 is GTSNPN and CDR2 SVGIG (reference sequence). CDR3 loop: CAWSVPYEQYF. The CDR3 DNA sequence: TGTGCCTGGAGTGTCCCCTACGAGCAGTACTTC.

This chain joins TRBV15 and TRBJ1-4; 7 nucleotides match TRBD1. V shed 4 bases, J shed 8 bases, and the junction held 10 bases outside the gene matches. Germline V lookup: CDR1 LNHNV, CDR2 YYDKDF (reference sequence). The CDR3 covers 15 residues. In DNA form, the CDR3 reads TGTGCCACCAGCAAACCGGGACAGAGAGGCGAAAAACTGTTTTTT. Residues: CATSKPGQRGEKLFF. The variable domain in full, with the rest retrieved from reference TRBV15 and TRBJ1-4, is DAMVIQNPRYQVTQFGKPVTLSCSQTLNHNVMYWYQQKSSQAPKLLFHYYDKDFNNEADTPDNFQSRRPNTSFCFLDIRSPGLGDTAMYLCATSKPGQRGEKLFFGSGTQLSVL.

This clone was picked up a small number of times. DNA of the CDR3: TGTGCCAGCAGCCTTAGGGGGGGAAACCCCTATGGCTACACCTTC. It specifies CASSLRGGNPYGYTF. This chain uses TRBV7-9 with TRBJ1-2; tentatively, D is TRBD1 (6 bases). Germline V lookup: CDR1 SEHNR, CDR2 FQNEAQ (reference sequence). Trimming shortened V by 5 bases and J by 4 bases, and 17 bases separated the two germline ends. This CDR3 is built from 15 residues. The full variable domain, completed using reference TRBV7-9 and TRBJ1-2, is DTGVSQNPRHKITKRGQNVTFRCDPISEHNRLYWYRQTLGQGPEFLTYFQNEAQLEKSRLLSDRFSAERPKGSFSTLEIQRTEQGDSAMYLCASSLRGGNPYGYTFGSGTRLTVV.

This clone has a handful of counts. The V gene is TRBV18, the J gene TRBJ2-1; D gene ambiguous. CDR3 length: 13 amino acids. The germline V gene has CDR1 KGHSH and CDR2 LQKENI. V shed 3 bases and J shed 10 bases, with 13 bases lying between them. DNA of the CDR3: TGTGCCAGCTCACCTCCGATGTCAGACGAGCAGTTCTTC. It codes for CASSPPMSDEQFF.

The chain is built from TRBV7-9 and TRBJ2-2; D ambiguous. Germline V gives CDR1 SEHNR, CDR2 FQNEAQ (reference sequence). V shed 2 bases and J shed 4 bases, with 5 bases lying between them. The CDR3 consists of 13 residues. CDR3 sequence reads: CASSLKVTGELFF. The DNA of the CDR3 is TGTGCCAGCAGCTTAAAGGTCACCGGGGAGCTGTTTTTT.

The rearrangement joins TRBV5-1 to TRBJ2-7; possibly TRBD1 for D (7 bases). The V and J ends lost 1 base and 3 bases respectively, with 14 bases between them. Looked up from germline, CDR1 is SGHRS and CDR2 is YFSETQ. The CDR3 runs 15 residues. The CDR3 here is CASSLFSGGLYEQYF. The DNA of the CDR3 is TGCGCCAGCAGCTTGTTCTCAGGGGGGCTCTACGAGCAGTACTTC.

This clone was counted only a few times. V and J are TRBV29-1 and TRBJ2-1, with TRBD2 matching over 10 bases. Germline trimming cut 4 bases from V and 8 bases from J; bases unmatched to any gene: 14. The CDR3 is 16 amino acids. CDR1 and CDR2 (germline): SQVTM, ANQGSEA. This chain's CDR3 is CSVVYLASGSLDEQFF. CDR3 bases: TGCAGCGTTGTTTACTTGGCTAGCGGGAGTCTCGATGAGCAGTTCTTC.

This rearrangement joins TRBV29-1 to TRBJ1-2; D is possibly TRBD1 (5 bases). The germline V and J ends were trimmed by 4 bases and 3 bases, with 21 bases remaining between them. CDR1 SQVTM and CDR2 ANQGSEA come from the germline V gene. This CDR3 region has 16 residues. CDR3 DNA: TGCAGCGTTGGGCGGAGGGACCCGAAAGCGGACTATGGCTACACCTTC. It codes for CSVGRRDPKADYGYTF.

The chain recombines TRBV27 with TRBJ1-2; no definite D call. Germline V lookup: CDR1 MNHEY, CDR2 SMNVEV (reference sequence). Trimming stripped 3 bases from V and 2 bases from J, with 7 bases between. The CDR3 sequence is 13 residues long. The CDR3 reads CASSLRQNYGYTF. CDR3 nucleotide sequence: TGTGCCAGCAGTTTGAGGCAGAACTATGGCTACACCTTC.

This clone was found a few times. Other DNA sequences from this sample encode an identical CDR3 as well. CDR3 loop: CSVESSGSTDTQYF. The CDR3 DNA reads TGCAGCGTTGAATCTAGCGGGAGTACAGATACGCAGTATTTT. The chain employs TRBV29-1 and TRBJ2-3; 10 bases are shared with TRBD2. Germline V lookup: CDR1 SQVTM, CDR2 ANQGSEA. V shed 2 bases, J shed 3 bases, and the junction held 2 bases outside the gene matches. CDR3 size: 14 residues.

This clone was counted between two and nine times. The V gene is TRBV30, the J gene TRBJ2-1, with D tentatively TRBD1 or TRBD2 (7 bases each). Between the trimmed V and J ends, which lost 4 bases and 5 bases, there was a span of 18 bases. Germline CDR1 is GTSNPN and CDR2 is SVGIG (reference sequence). The CDR3 has 15 residues. For the CDR3, the DNA is TGTGCCTGGAAAATGGGAGGGGGCCCCAACAATGAGCAGTTCTTC. This encodes CAWKMGGGPNNEQFF.

The gene calls are TRBV5-1 and TRBJ2-7; tentative D call: TRBD2 (5 bases). Germline assignment: CDR1 SGHRS and CDR2 YFSETQ. V shed 0 bases and J shed 1 base, with 17 bases lying between them. The CDR3 is made up of 17 amino acids. The DNA for the CDR3 is TGCGCCAGCAGCTTGGCCGCGGGTGGCATCCCTTCCTACGAGCAGTACTTC. It translates to CASSLAAGGIPSYEQYF.